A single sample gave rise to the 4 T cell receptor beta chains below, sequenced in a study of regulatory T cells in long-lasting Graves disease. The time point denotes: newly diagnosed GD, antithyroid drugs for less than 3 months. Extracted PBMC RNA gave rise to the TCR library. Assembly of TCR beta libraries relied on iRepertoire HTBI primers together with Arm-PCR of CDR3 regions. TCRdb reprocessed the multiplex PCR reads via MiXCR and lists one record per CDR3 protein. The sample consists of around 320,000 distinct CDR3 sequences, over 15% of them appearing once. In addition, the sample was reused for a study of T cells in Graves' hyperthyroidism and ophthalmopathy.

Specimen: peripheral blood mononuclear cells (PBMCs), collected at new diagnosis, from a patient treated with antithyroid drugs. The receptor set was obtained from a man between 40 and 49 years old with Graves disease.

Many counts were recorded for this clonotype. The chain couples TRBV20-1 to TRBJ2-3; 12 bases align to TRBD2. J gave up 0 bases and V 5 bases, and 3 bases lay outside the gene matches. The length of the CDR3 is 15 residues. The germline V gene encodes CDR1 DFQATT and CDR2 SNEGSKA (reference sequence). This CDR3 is CSAVTSGGSTDTQYF. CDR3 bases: TGCAGTGCTGTTACTAGCGGGGGGAGCACAGATACGCAGTATTTT.

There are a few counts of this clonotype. The DNA of the CDR3 is TGTGCCTGGAGTGCAACCCGGGAGGGGCAGTTCTTC. It codes for CAWSATREGQFF. This chain links TRBV30 with TRBJ2-1; TRBD2 matches at 8 bases. Trimming cost V 1 base and J 12 bases; bases outside gene matches: 5. Per the germline V gene, CDR1 is GTSNPN and CDR2 is SVGIG (reference sequence). CDR3 length equals 12 residues.

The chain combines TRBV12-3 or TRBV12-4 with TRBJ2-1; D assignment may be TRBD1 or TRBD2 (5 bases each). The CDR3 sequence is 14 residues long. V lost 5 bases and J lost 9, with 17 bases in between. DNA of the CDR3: TGTGCCAGCAGTCCCGGACCCTCTGGGGGTGAGCAGTTCTTC. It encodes CASSPGPSGGEQFF.

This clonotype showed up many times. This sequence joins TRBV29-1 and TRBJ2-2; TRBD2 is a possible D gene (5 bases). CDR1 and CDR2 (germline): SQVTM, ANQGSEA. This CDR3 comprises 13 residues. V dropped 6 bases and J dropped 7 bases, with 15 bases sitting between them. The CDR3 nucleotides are TGCAGCGTAGGAGCGGAATTCGGCGGGGAGCTGTTTTTT. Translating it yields CSVGAEFGGELFF.